The 10 T cell receptor beta chains below come from one sample, sequenced in a study of T-cell memory formation after mild COVID-19. TCRdb used MiXCR to reprocess the 5' RACE reads, holding one entry per CDR3 protein. The table lists hundreds of thousands of distinct CDR3 sequences, about an eighth of them singletons. The sample comprised PBMCs or a T cell subset sorted from them (not recorded which). The receptors shown here come from a man aged 18-30 years who had mild COVID-19 (a few samples of this study predate the infection). Cell type and time point are not known.

This clonotype was detected only a few times. In nucleotides, the CDR3 is TGCGCCAGCAGCTCCACCGGAGATACGCAGTATTTT. Its translation: CASSSTGDTQYF. V gene TRBV5-1 combines with J gene TRBJ2-3, with D unresolved. The CDR3 is 12 residues long. Trimming cost V 3 bases and J 5 bases, with 7 bases left between them. Germline lookup yields CDR1 SGHRS and CDR2 YFSETQ.

This clonotype was seen only a few times. The gene calls are TRBV6-5 and TRBJ1-4; D is unclear. Per germline, CDR1 MNHEY and CDR2 SVGAGI. Trimming removed 5 bases from V and 8 bases from J, with 12 bases in between. The CDR3 runs to 13 residues. CDR3 sequence reads: CASSRRAREKLFF. The CDR3 DNA is TGTGCCAGCAGTAGGAGGGCGAGGGAAAAACTGTTTTTT.

The chain carries TRBV23-1 and TRBJ2-5; no reliable D call. TRBV23-1 is annotated as an ORF whose role is uncertain. Trimming shortened V by 8 bases and J by 0 bases, and 7 bases separated the two germline ends. The CDR3 runs to 12 residues. CDR3 loop: CASDHDQETQYF. Written as DNA, the CDR3 is TGCGCCAGCGATCATGACCAAGAGACCCAGTACTTC.

A few counts support this clonotype. The chain is built from TRBV7-3 and TRBJ2-2; 9 positions agree with TRBD1. The germline V gene has CDR1 SGHTA and CDR2 FQGTGA. The length of the CDR3 is 16 residues. After removal of 3 bases from V and 0 bases from J, the junction contained 2 bases not matched to a gene. CDR3 nucleotide sequence: TGTGCCAGCAGCTTCACAGGGGGCCCGAACACCGGGGAGCTGTTTTTT. As protein: CASSFTGGPNTGELFF.

The V gene is TRBV19, the J gene TRBJ1-3; D possibly corresponds to TRBD1 (6 bases). There are 16 residues in the CDR3. The V and J ends lost 5 bases and 0 bases respectively, with 14 bases between them. Germline values: CDR1 LNHDA, CDR2 SQIVND (reference sequence). The CDR3 DNA is TGTGCCAGTAGTGTATCACAGGGAGACTCTGGAAACACCATATATTTT. The encoded protein is CASSVSQGDSGNTIYF.

This chain joins TRBV20-1 and TRBJ1-5; a weak D match, TRBD1 (5 bases). V lost 3 bases, J lost 4 bases, and 19 bases lay in between. Germline CDR1 reads DFQATT; CDR2 reads SNEGSKA (reference sequence). This CDR3 has 16 residues. DNA of the CDR3: TGCAGTGCTAGCTCTAGGGCGGAGGGGAGAAATCAGCCCCAGCATTTT. It encodes CSASSRAEGRNQPQHF.

The sample holds many counts of this clonotype. The V call is TRBV15, the J call TRBJ2-5, with D perhaps TRBD2 (5 bases). The CDR3 loop spans 15 amino acids. The germline V and J ends were trimmed by 4 bases and 5 bases, with 17 bases remaining between them. Looked up from germline, CDR1 is LNHNV and CDR2 is YYDKDF (reference sequence). CDR3 amino acids: CATSNQFSPGETQYF. CDR3 DNA sequence: TGTGCCACCAGCAATCAGTTTTCCCCGGGGGAGACCCAGTACTTC.

V is TRBV15 and J is TRBJ1-5; D possibly corresponds to TRBD1 (6 bases). The length of the CDR3 is 15 residues. Trimming pared 0 bases from V and 4 bases from J, leaving 10 bases between. The germline gives CDR1 LNHNV, CDR2 YYDKDF (reference sequence). The CDR3 DNA follows: TGTGCCACCAGCAGAGATAGACAGGCAAATCAGCCCCAGCATTTT. It encodes CATSRDRQANQPQHF.

J is TRBJ2-3 and V is TRBV7-9, with no clear D. V was shortened by 1 base and J by 4 bases, with 9 bases between the two germline ends. This CDR3 region has 14 residues. Germline CDR1 and CDR2: SEHNR and FQNEAQ (reference sequence). CDR3 amino acids: CASSLGALADTQYF. CDR3 nucleotide sequence: TGTGCCAGCAGCTTAGGGGCCTTGGCAGATACGCAGTATTTT.

The V gene is TRBV6-5, the J gene TRBJ2-7, with D possibly matching TRBD1 (5 bases). V gave up 2 bases and J gave up 4 bases, with 9 bases separating them. The CDR3 contains 13 residues. CDR1 is MNHEY, CDR2 SVGAGI, per germline. CDR3 bases: TGTGCCAGCAGTTACCGACAGTCGTACGAGCAGTACGTC. Its protein product is CASSYRQSYEQYV.